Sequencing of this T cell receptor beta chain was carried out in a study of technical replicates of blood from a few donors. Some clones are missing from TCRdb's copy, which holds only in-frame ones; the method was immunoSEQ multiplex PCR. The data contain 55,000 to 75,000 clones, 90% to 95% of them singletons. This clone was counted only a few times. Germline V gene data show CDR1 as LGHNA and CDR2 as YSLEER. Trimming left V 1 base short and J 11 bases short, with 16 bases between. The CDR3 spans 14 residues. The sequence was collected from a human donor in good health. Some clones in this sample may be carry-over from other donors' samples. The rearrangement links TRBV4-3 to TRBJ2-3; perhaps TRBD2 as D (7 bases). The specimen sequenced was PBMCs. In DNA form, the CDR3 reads TGCGCCAGCAGCCAAGCCAGGGAGGGGGTGCGGCAGTATTTT. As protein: CASSQAREGVRQYF.